This TCR beta chain originates from a study of T cell clones after liver transplantation. Study information: In this trial, immunosuppression withdrawal was attempted within 2 years of liver transplant. Subjects received no induction therapy and standard immunosuppression until randomization at 12-24 months post-transplant.

General study results and limits: A significant post-transplant drop in circulating graft-donor-reactive CD4 TCRbeta sequences occurred in most of the 8 subjects.

Profiled with immunoSEQ multiplex PCR; TCRdb holds only in-frame clones, not every one. Of approximately 100,000 clones detected, about 86% appear once; the ten largest clones hold about 3%. Comments on this clone: As yet, its antigen is unknown.

This CDR3 spans 17 amino acids. V gave up 4 bases and J gave up 2 bases; unmatched junction bases: 12. CDR1 and CDR2 (germline): SGHRS, YFSETQ. The chain is built from TRBV5-1 and TRBJ1-1; TRBD1 matches 9 bases. This TCR came from a human patient who received a liver transplant. Some T cells may possibly be graft donor cells. This specimen was CD4+ T cells from blood, taken approximately 50 months after liver transplant. The DNA of the CDR3 is TGCGCCAGCAGCGCGTGGGGGGACAGGGTAACCAACACTGAAGCTTTCTTT. Protein product: CASSAWGDRVTNTEAFF.